This TCR beta chain was captured in a study of blood T cell repertoires in COVID-19. The CDR3 sequence is 14 residues long. Germline V CDR1 and CDR2: MNHNS, SASEGT. The junction had 7 bases not matched to a gene; V was cut back by 2 bases and J by 10 bases. The Seattle site enrolled patients during active infection and followed them longitudinally. Sequencing was performed with immunoSEQ multiplex PCR; in TCRdb, only in-frame clones are kept and a portion is missing. The data contain fewer than 450,000 clones, over 80% of them singletons. This receptor was identified in a woman aged 45-59 years with COVID-19, enrolled during active disease. The specimen sequenced was peripheral blood. This chain joins TRBV6-1 and TRBJ1-1, with 10 nucleotides matching TRBD1. CDR3 in amino acids: CASSEIRTGGRAFF. The CDR3 coding sequence is TGTGCCAGCAGTGAAATAAGGACAGGGGGTAGAGCTTTCTTT.